Reported below is one T cell receptor (beta chain). What it binds is unknown. Germline CDR1 LNHDA, CDR2 SQIVND (reference sequence). V was shortened by 3 bases and J by 6 bases, with 14 bases between the two germline ends. This CDR3 contains 15 residues. The data are from a study of STAT5B mutations in CD4+ large granular lymphocyte leukemia. Study conclusions and caveats: Patient CD4-sorted repertoires stayed more clonal than healthy ones after leukemic-clone removal. Compared with healthy controls (2/35), patient top clones favored TRBV06 (8/27). Without HLA matching, higher CD4+ than CD8+ T-LGLL clonality could reflect small sample size.

The method was immunoSEQ multiplex PCR; TCRdb's version includes in-frame clones alone and lacks a portion of them. This table holds roughly 40,000 clones, less than 85% found once. Buffy coats from healthy blood donors served as controls. Sequencing was carried out using CD4+ T cells from blood buffy coats. The genes are TRBV19 and TRBJ2-2, with D perhaps TRBD2 (5 bases). This receptor was identified in a human donor in good health. The CDR3 DNA reads TGTGCCAGTAGTATGCAAAGGGAGTGGGCCGGGGAGCTGTTTTTT. Amino acid sequence: CASSMQREWAGELFF.